This T cell receptor (beta chain) was captured in a study of cytomegalovirus exposure and HLA in healthy donors. General observations from the study: Some V segments, including TRBV6-2 and TRBV6-3, were excluded as indistinguishable. Only CMV serostatus was available as immune exposure information. The productive fraction for most TCR beta V segments was about 90% or about 30% in an earlier analysis. Specificity for CMV antigens was confirmed in vitro for three of the CMV-associated chains.

About this clone itself: Its antigen is currently unknown.

J gave up 6 bases and V 0 bases, and 9 bases lay outside the gene matches. The germline CDR1 and CDR2 sequences are SGDLS and YYNGEE. The CDR3 runs to 16 residues. The study ran its PCR with 60 Vbeta and 13 Jbeta primers. TCRdb's copy holds only in-frame clones and misses some; the assay was immunoSEQ multiplex PCR. The sample has about 150,000 clones; approximately 84% are singletons. Sequenced sample: PBMCs. The rearrangement joins TRBV9 to TRBJ1-5; 7 positions agree with TRBD1. The source of this sequence is a woman aged 18-30 years in good health and CMV-seronegative. In DNA, the CDR3 is TGTGCCAGCAGCGTAGGCCCAGGGGGGTTTGGTCAGCCCCAGCATTTT. Its translation is CASSVGPGGFGQPQHF.